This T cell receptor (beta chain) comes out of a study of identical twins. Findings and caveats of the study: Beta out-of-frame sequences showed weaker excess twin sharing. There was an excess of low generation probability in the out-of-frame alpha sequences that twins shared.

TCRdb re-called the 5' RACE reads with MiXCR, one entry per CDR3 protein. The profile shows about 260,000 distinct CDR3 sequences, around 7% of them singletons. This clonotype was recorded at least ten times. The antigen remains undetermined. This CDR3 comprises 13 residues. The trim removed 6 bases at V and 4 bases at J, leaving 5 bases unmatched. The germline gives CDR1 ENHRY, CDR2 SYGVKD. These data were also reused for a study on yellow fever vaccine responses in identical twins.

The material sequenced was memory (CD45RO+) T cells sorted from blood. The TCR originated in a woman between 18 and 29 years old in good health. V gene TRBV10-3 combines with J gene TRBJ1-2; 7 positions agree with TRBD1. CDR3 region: CAIRQGYSYGYTF. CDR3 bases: TGTGCCATCAGACAGGGGTACAGCTATGGCTACACCTTC.